The 22 T cell receptor beta chains below all came from one sample that was sequenced in a study of OX40 agonist ivuxolimab in advanced cancers. Produced via immunoSEQ multiplex PCR; TCRdb's table is partial and in-frame only. The repertoire holds tens of thousands of clones, with roughly nine tenths as singletons. The sample in question was CD4+ or CD8+ T cells sorted from blood, obtained in a trial of the OX40 agonist ivuxolimab. The receptors here all came from an adult with an advanced solid tumor such as melanoma, head and neck, liver or kidney cancer.

The chain couples TRBV2 to TRBJ2-5; no reliable D call. Trimming removed 6 bases at V and 4 bases at J, with 6 bases between. CDR3 size: 11 residues. CDR1 is SNHLY and CDR2 is FYNNEI in the germline V gene. The CDR3 loop is CASRLGETQYF. DNA for the CDR3: TGTGCCAGCAGACTCGGAGAGACCCAGTACTTC.

The rearrangement links TRBV6-1 to TRBJ2-5, with 13 bases aligning to TRBD2. The CDR3 is made up of 14 amino acids. After removal of 6 bases from V and 5 bases from J, the junction contained 3 bases not matched to a gene. From germline, CDR1 is MNHNS and CDR2 SASEGT. This CDR3 reads CASRLAGGLETQYF. The CDR3 nucleotides read TGTGCCAGCAGACTAGCGGGGGGGCTCGAGACCCAGTACTTC.

The chain uses TRBV30 and TRBJ1-2; the match to TRBD1 covers 7 bases. V was pared by 5 bases and J by 3 bases, with 6 bases of the junction left unmatched. The length of the CDR3 is 13 residues. Looked up from germline, CDR1 is GTSNPN and CDR2 is SVGIG (reference sequence). The CDR3 coding sequence is TGTGCCTGGGGGACAGATCCTTACTATGGCTACACCTTC. Protein product: CAWGTDPYYGYTF. The variable domain in full, completed from reference TRBV30 and TRBJ1-2, reads SQTIHQWPATLVQPVGSPLSLECTVEGTSNPNLYWYRQAAGRGLQLLFYSVGIGQISSEVPQNLSASRPQDRQFILSSKKLLLSDSGFYLCAWGTDPYYGYTFGSGTRLTVV.

The chain is built from TRBV20-1 and TRBJ2-3; D is unclear. Germline lookup yields CDR1 DFQATT and CDR2 SNEGSKA (reference sequence). This CDR3 spans 11 amino acids. Trimming cost V 8 bases and J 4 bases, with 10 bases left between them. The CDR3 bases are TGCAGTCCCGGTTCAGCAGATACGCAGTATTTT. Translating gives CSPGSADTQYF.

The chain recombines TRBV2 with TRBJ1-4; D not certain. This CDR3 is built from 13 residues. The V end was cut by 4 bases, the J end by 5 bases, with 8 bases between. CDR1 SNHLY and CDR2 FYNNEI come from the germline V gene. The CDR3 DNA is TGTGCCAGCAGTGTATCGGGAAATGAAAAACTGTTTTTT. It translates to CASSVSGNEKLFF.

This chain's CDR3 is CAISESDWTGVHEQFF. CDR3 in DNA: TGTGCCATCAGTGAGTCGGATTGGACAGGGGTGCATGAGCAGTTCTTC. The chain links TRBV10-3 to TRBJ2-1; 9 bases line up with TRBD1. Germline CDR1 and CDR2: ENHRY and SYGVKD. The CDR3 runs to 16 residues. After removal of 0 bases from V and 8 bases from J, the junction contained 8 bases not matched to a gene.

This clone turned up a few times. The rearrangement links TRBV7-8 to TRBJ1-4; D is undetermined. V was clipped by 2 bases and J by 5 bases, with 12 bases between them. CDR3 size: 15 residues. CDR1 SGHVS and CDR2 FQNEAQ come from the germline V gene. In nucleotides, the CDR3 is TGTGCCAGCAGCTTACGGAGGTTCGAGAATGAAAAACTGTTTTTT. As protein: CASSLRRFENEKLFF.

V and J are TRBV30 and TRBJ1-5; D is possibly TRBD1 (5 bases). The CDR3 runs 14 residues. The ends were cut back, 0 bases at V and 7 bases at J, with 13 bases in the middle. The germline V gene has CDR1 GTSNPN and CDR2 SVGIG (reference sequence). The CDR3 nucleotides are TGTGCCTGGAGTGTACTTGGGGGGAGCCAGCCCCAGCATTTT. It is translated as CAWSVLGGSQPQHF. Variable domain in full (rest from reference TRBV30 and TRBJ1-5): SQTIHQWPATLVQPVGSPLSLECTVEGTSNPNLYWYRQAAGRGLQLLFYSVGIGQISSEVPQNLSASRPQDRQFILSSKKLLLSDSGFYLCAWSVLGGSQPQHFGDGTRLSIL.

The V gene is TRBV19, the J gene TRBJ1-1, with D tentatively TRBD1 (6 bases). The length of the CDR3 is 14 residues. Trimming pared 5 bases from V and 1 base from J, leaving 11 bases between. CDR1 and CDR2 (germline): LNHDA, SQIVND (reference sequence). CDR3 nucleotides: TGTGCCAGTAGTCGACAGGTCCCGAACACTGAAGCTTTCTTT. It specifies CASSRQVPNTEAFF.

CDR3 region: CASSLDLWDTQYF. The CDR3 DNA follows: TGTGCCAGCAGCTTAGATCTATGGGATACGCAGTATTTT. The chain uses TRBV11-2 and TRBJ2-3; D remains unclear. Between the trimmed V and J ends, which lost 0 bases and 6 bases, there was a span of 7 bases. Germline V gene sequence: CDR1 SGHAT, CDR2 FQNNGV. The CDR3 is made up of 13 amino acids.

The chain recombines TRBV5-1 with TRBJ2-1; TRBD1 might be the D (6 bases). The CDR3 extends over 13 amino acids. Trimming shortened V by 2 bases and J by 8 bases, and 11 bases separated the two germline ends. Germline-derived CDR1 and CDR2 are SGHRS and YFSETQ. The CDR3 nucleotides read TGCGCCAGCAGCTTTCAGGGGACGGATGAGCAGTTCTTC. Translating it yields CASSFQGTDEQFF.

There are a few counts of this clone. The chain links TRBV10-3 to TRBJ1-6; D is possibly TRBD1 (5 bases). With 5 bases removed from V and 6 bases from J, the gap between germline ends came to 8 bases. The CDR3 consists of 13 residues. From germline, CDR1 is ENHRY and CDR2 SYGVKD. In DNA form, the CDR3 reads TGTGCCATCAGTACAGACAGTAATTCACCCCTCCACTTT. It yields the protein CAISTDSNSPLHF.

This rearrangement joins TRBV16 to TRBJ1-5; D is perhaps TRBD1 (6 bases). With 4 bases removed from V and 9 bases from J, the gap between germline ends came to 7 bases. The CDR3 is made up of 11 amino acids. CDR1 is KGHSY and CDR2 is FQNENV in the germline V gene. The chain's CDR3 is CASSPGVPQHF. DNA for the CDR3: TGTGCCAGCAGCCCAGGGGTGCCCCAGCATTTT.

The chain has TRBV6-1 and TRBJ1-5; TRBD1 agrees at 8 bases. Germline V gene data show CDR1 as MNHNS and CDR2 as SASEGT. The CDR3 runs to 14 residues. With V trimmed by 9 bases and J by 2 bases, 6 bases remained unmatched. CDR3 nucleotides: TGTGCCAGTAATCAGGGGGCAGGCAATCAGCCCCAGCATTTT. This translates into CASNQGAGNQPQHF.

The V call is TRBV28, the J call TRBJ2-1, with D possibly called TRBD1 or TRBD2 (5 bases each). The CDR3 is made up of 15 amino acids. Germline CDR1 MDHEN, CDR2 SYDVKM. The V end was cut by 2 bases, the J end by 7 bases, with 15 bases between. The CDR3 loop reads CASSLQGPGKNEQFF. CDR3 DNA: TGTGCCAGCAGTTTACAGGGACCCGGGAAAAATGAGCAGTTCTTC.

V usage is TRBV6-1 and J usage is TRBJ1-5, with TRBD1 as a possible D gene (5 bases). Between the trimmed V and J ends, which lost 2 bases and 0 bases, there was a span of 14 bases. The germline V gene has CDR1 MNHNS and CDR2 SASEGT. This CDR3 region has 17 residues. The CDR3 DNA reads as TGTGCCAGCAGTGAATTCGAGGGGACTTATAGCAATCAGCCCCAGCATTTT. Amino acids: CASSEFEGTYSNQPQHF.

J is TRBJ1-2 and V is TRBV10-2; D is unclear. The V gene's germline CDR1 is WSHSY and CDR2 SAAADI. The CDR3 loop spans 12 amino acids. Between the trimmed V and J ends, which lost 8 bases and 4 bases, there was a span of 11 bases. The CDR3 DNA sequence: TGCGCCAGCTACAGCAGGTCCTATGGCTACACCTTC. Its translation is CASYSRSYGYTF.

The chain has TRBV18 and TRBJ1-1, with 9 bases fitting TRBD1. The CDR3 has 15 residues. After removal of 4 bases from V and 5 bases from J, the junction contained 8 bases not matched to a gene. CDR1 and CDR2 from the germline V gene are KGHSH and LQKENI. CDR3 loop: CASSQEQGARTEAFF. The CDR3 nucleotides are TGTGCCAGCTCACAGGAACAGGGGGCAAGAACTGAAGCTTTCTTT. The full variable domain, completed using reference TRBV18 and TRBJ1-1, is NAGVMQNPRHLVRRRGQEARLRCSPMKGHSHVYWYRQLPEEGLKFMVYLQKENIIDESGMPKERFSAEFPKEGPSILRIQQVVRGDSAAYFCASSQEQGARTEAFFGQGTRLTVV.

V is TRBV30 and J is TRBJ1-5; D is unresolved. The germline V gene has CDR1 GTSNPN and CDR2 SVGIG (reference sequence). The CDR3 contains 14 residues. Trimming removed 3 bases at V and 1 base at J, with 10 bases between. The CDR3 region is CAWSADTSNQPQHF. The CDR3 coding sequence is TGTGCCTGGAGCGCCGACACGAGCAATCAGCCCCAGCATTTT.

The J gene is TRBJ1-3, the V gene TRBV6-6; D unresolved. Germline-derived CDR1 and CDR2 are MNHNY and SVGAGI (reference sequence). Trimming stripped 0 bases from V and 2 bases from J, with 11 bases between. The CDR3 is 16 amino acids. In nucleotides, the CDR3 is TGTGCCAGCAGTTACTCCCCGTTTCACACTGGAAACACCATATATTTT. It translates to CASSYSPFHTGNTIYF.

This chain joins TRBV18 and TRBJ2-5, with D hard to call. Trimming stripped 4 bases from V and 2 bases from J, with 14 bases between. Germline V gives CDR1 KGHSH, CDR2 LQKENI. This CDR3 spans 15 amino acids. CDR3 protein: CASSLYTKDQETQYF. The DNA of the CDR3 is TGTGCCAGCTCACTGTACACAAAGGATCAAGAGACCCAGTACTTC.

This chain uses TRBV7-6 with TRBJ2-4, with D unclear. Trimming took off 5 bases at V and 15 bases at J, with 8 bases between the two ends. Germline assignment: CDR1 SGHVS and CDR2 FNYEAQ. The CDR3 length is 9 residues. The CDR3 sequence: CASSPVAYF. The DNA for the CDR3 is TGTGCCAGCAGCCCCGTGGCGTACTTC.